These 26 T cell receptor beta chains came from one sample sequenced in a study of T cell repertoires in cytomegalovirus infection. TCRdb used MiXCR to reprocess the reads, holding one entry per CDR3 protein. The repertoire has about 490,000 distinct CDR3 sequences, 10% to 12% of them found once; the top ten carry roughly 10%. The sequencing input was PBMCs. The receptors originated from a human donor in good health (CMV status not recorded). Some clones in this sample may be carry-over from other donors' samples.

The sample holds many counts of this clonotype. The chain has TRBV7-9 and TRBJ2-1; 7 bases align to TRBD1. The CDR3 is made up of 16 amino acids. Germline V lookup: CDR1 SEHNR, CDR2 FQNEAQ (reference sequence). The V and J ends lost 2 bases and 2 bases, in that order; junction bases with no gene match: 6. The chain's CDR3 is CASSLRGRGTYNEQFF. CDR3 nucleotides: TGTGCCAGCAGCTTAAGGGGCAGGGGGACCTACAATGAGCAGTTCTTC.

The chain has TRBV28 and TRBJ2-2, with D perhaps TRBD1 (5 bases). V was shortened by 7 bases and J by 4 bases, with 10 bases between the two germline ends. CDR1 and CDR2 (germline): MDHEN, SYDVKM. The CDR3 consists of 13 residues. The CDR3, as DNA: TGTGCCAGCACCATAGGGGTCACCGGGGAGCTGTTTTTT. Translation gives CASTIGVTGELFF. The full variable domain, with the rest looked up from reference TRBV28 and TRBJ2-2, is DVKVTQSSRYLVKRTGEKVFLECVQDMDHENMFWYRQDPGLGLRLIYFSYDVKMKEKGDIPEGYSVSREKKERFSLILESASTNQTSMYLCASTIGVTGELFFGEGSRLTVL.

This clonotype was counted at least ten times. This chain connects TRBV6-1 to TRBJ1-3, with D unclear. Germline-derived CDR1 and CDR2 are MNHNS and SASEGT. Trimming pared 5 bases from V and 0 bases from J, leaving 8 bases between. CDR3 length: 14 residues. CDR3 residues: CASSNGISGNTIYF. The CDR3 DNA is TGTGCCAGCAGTAACGGTATCTCTGGAAACACCATATATTTT.

This clonotype was observed a single time. The genes are TRBV6-1 and TRBJ2-7; tentatively, D is TRBD1 (6 bases). CDR1 is MNHNS and CDR2 is SASEGT in the germline V gene. The CDR3 covers 16 residues. Trimming pared 5 bases from V and 0 bases from J, leaving 17 bases between. DNA for the CDR3: TGTGCCAGCAGTATATGGGACACGACTAACTCCTACGAGCAGTACTTC. Its protein is CASSIWDTTNSYEQYF.

This clonotype has a count of ten or more. The V call is TRBV20-1, the J call TRBJ2-2; TRBD2 agrees at 8 bases. Trimming removed 3 bases from V and 0 bases from J; junction bases left unmatched: 6. The CDR3 covers 16 residues. Germline V gives CDR1 DFQATT, CDR2 SNEGSKA (reference sequence). In DNA form, the CDR3 reads TGCAGTGCTAGTAGGACGGGAGGGCCGAACACCGGGGAGCTGTTTTTT. This translates into CSASRTGGPNTGELFF.

This clonotype was seen ten or more times. Written as DNA, the CDR3 is TGTGCCAGCAGCTTAAGTGGGGACCACAGGGGAGTAGACTATGGCTACACCTTC. It is translated as CASSLSGDHRGVDYGYTF. The chain combines TRBV7-9 with TRBJ1-2, with 7 nucleotides matching TRBD1. Per the germline V gene, CDR1 is SEHNR and CDR2 is FQNEAQ (reference sequence). V was clipped by 2 bases and J by 3 bases; unmatched bases: 15. The CDR3 is 18 residues long.

This clonotype was found many times. This chain links TRBV7-2 with TRBJ1-1; D unresolved. This CDR3 contains 16 residues. Germline loops: CDR1 SGHTA, CDR2 FQGNSA. V was shortened by 3 bases and J by 1 base, with 15 bases between the two germline ends. This CDR3 reads CASSFGSGGGNTEAFF. CDR3 bases: TGTGCCAGCAGCTTCGGGTCCGGAGGAGGGAACACTGAAGCTTTCTTT.

This clonotype was detected only a few times. The V and J genes are TRBV11-2 and TRBJ2-7; 9 bases map to TRBD2. The germline V gene encodes CDR1 SGHAT and CDR2 FQNNGV. V was pared by 3 bases and J by 5 bases, with 5 bases of the junction left unmatched. This CDR3 is built from 14 residues. CDR3 amino acids: CASSFLAGKDEQYF. CDR3 DNA: TGTGCCAGCAGCTTCCTAGCGGGAAAGGACGAGCAGTACTTC.

For this clonotype: A much more abundant neighbour one base away suggests this may be a read error. This is likely a read error, given that the CDR3 carries no conserved phenylalanine or tryptophan at its end. The chain carries TRBV6-2 or TRBV6-3 and TRBJ2-7, with 10 bases aligning to TRBD2. Germline trimming cut 3 bases from V and 6 bases from J; bases unmatched to any gene: 17. In germline, CDR1 is MNHEY, CDR2 SVGEGT. The CDR3 loop spans 18 amino acids. The CDR3 region is CASSYPSGRAGSPGEQYL. As DNA, the CDR3 is TGTGCCAGCAGTTATCCCAGCGGGAGGGCCGGTTCTCCTGGCGAGCAGTACTTA.

This clonotype was observed at least ten times. One end of the junction does not line up with germline, which may come from a read error. The chain combines TRBV20-1 with TRBJ1-2; TRBD1 aligns across 8 bases. The CDR3 spans 13 residues. The V gene's germline CDR1 is DFQATT and CDR2 SNEGSKA (reference sequence). The CDR3 coding sequence is TGCAGTGCTAGAGCTACCATGGACAGGGTGTCGGTCTTC. This translates into CSARATMDRVSVF.

At least ten counts were recorded for this clonotype. V usage is TRBV5-4 and J usage is TRBJ1-5, with 9 positions matching TRBD1. CDR3 length equals 18 residues. The trim removed 3 bases at V and 0 bases at J, leaving 10 bases unmatched. Germline CDR1 and CDR2: SGHNT and YYREEE (reference sequence). The CDR3 reads CASSYSYGQGISNQPQHF. CDR3 in DNA: TGTGCCAGCAGCTACTCCTACGGACAGGGGATTAGCAATCAGCCCCAGCATTTT.

Concerning this clonotype: A read error is possible here, since a much larger clone lies one base away. The CDR3 here is CVSSRGGQRNNSPLHF. As DNA, the CDR3 is TGTGTCAGCAGCAGGGGCGGACAGAGAAACAATTCACCCCTCCACTTT. The rearrangement uses TRBV5-4 and TRBJ1-6; maybe TRBD1 (6 bases). The CDR3 has 16 amino acids. Germline loops: CDR1 SGHNT, CDR2 YYREEE (reference sequence).

This clonotype was observed a single time. A read error may explain this, as a much larger clone is one base away. The chain uses TRBV6-1 and TRBJ1-5; 12 bases line up with TRBD1. Germline CDR1 MNHNS, CDR2 SASEGT. Losses at the gene ends were 7 bases for V and 8 bases for J; bases not matched to a gene: 9. This CDR3 is built from 15 residues. CDR3 amino acids: CASTPGQGAGEPQHF. CDR3 sequence (DNA): TGTGCCAGCACCCCGGGACAGGGGGCAGGTGAGCCCCAGCATTTT.

The gene calls are TRBV20-1 and TRBJ2-5; D is possibly TRBD2 (5 bases). The germline V and J ends were trimmed by 5 bases and 5 bases, with 18 bases remaining between them. Germline V gene sequence: CDR1 DFQATT, CDR2 SNEGSKA (reference sequence). The CDR3 has 14 amino acids. CDR3 protein: CSASLAWGWETQYF. CDR3 bases: TGCAGTGCTTCCCTAGCATGGGGTTGGGAGACCCAGTACTTC.

There are many counts of this clonotype. The chain joins TRBV11-3 to TRBJ2-1; TRBD2 agrees at 12 bases. Per the germline V gene, CDR1 is SGHNT and CDR2 is YENEEA. CDR3 length: 16 residues. Trimming cost V 1 base and J 9 bases; bases outside gene matches: 7. As DNA, the CDR3 is TGTGCCAGCAGCTTAGTACTAGCGGGAGGAATCAGTGAGCAGTTCTTC. Its translation is CASSLVLAGGISEQFF.

V gene TRBV6-6 combines with J gene TRBJ1-1; D unclear. Germline V gene data show CDR1 as MNHNY and CDR2 as SVGAGI (reference sequence). CDR3 length equals 14 residues. V lost 8 bases to trimming and J lost 3 bases, with 16 bases between them. CDR3 region: CASDLLGGDTEAFF. The CDR3 nucleotides read TGTGCCAGCGACCTTTTGGGTGGGGACACTGAAGCTTTCTTT.

This clonotype showed up many times. The chain recombines TRBV4-2 with TRBJ1-4; no clear D gene. This CDR3 contains 13 residues. Germline-derived CDR1 and CDR2 are LGHNA and YNFKEQ. The germline V and J ends were trimmed by 3 bases and 7 bases, with 9 bases remaining between them. DNA of the CDR3: TGTGCCAGCAGCCAGTTGGACCCTGAAAAACTGTTTTTT. Protein product: CASSQLDPEKLFF.

This clonotype has ten or more counts. The rearrangement joins TRBV28 to TRBJ2-7; 11 bases are shared with TRBD1. Germline CDR1 is MDHEN and CDR2 is SYDVKM. Trimming cost V 2 bases and J 12 bases; bases outside gene matches: 3. The CDR3 spans 12 residues. The CDR3 loop is CASSLRDRGRYF. The CDR3 DNA is TGTGCCAGCAGTTTAAGGGACAGGGGGAGGTACTTC.

Only a few counts were recorded for this clonotype. The chain links TRBV5-6 to TRBJ2-2, with D perhaps matching TRBD1 (6 bases). This CDR3 region has 17 residues. V lost 1 base to trimming and J lost 3 bases, with 16 bases between them. The V gene's germline CDR1 is SGHDT and CDR2 YYEEEE. CDR3 DNA sequence: TGTGCCAGCAGCTTGTCCCTAACAGGGTTGGACACCGGGGAGCTGTTTTTT. Translation gives CASSLSLTGLDTGELFF.

Ten or more counts support this clonotype. The chain is built from TRBV6-4 and TRBJ2-1, with 13 bases that match TRBD2. Germline V gene lookup returns CDR1 MRHNA and CDR2 SNTAGT. J gave up 6 bases and V 5 bases, and 4 bases lay outside the gene matches. The CDR3 is 15 amino acids. CDR3 DNA sequence: TGTGCCAGCAGTACAGGACTAGCGGGAGTCAATGAGCAGTTCTTC. This encodes CASSTGLAGVNEQFF.

This clonotype was recorded at least ten times. The chain uses TRBV6-2 or TRBV6-3 and TRBJ2-3; 12 bases are shared with TRBD2. The CDR3 runs to 18 residues. V dropped 2 bases and J dropped 7; count of bases not matched to a gene: 13. Germline V gene sequence: CDR1 MNHEY, CDR2 SVGEGT. CDR3: CASSYGGPLAGGRYTQYF. DNA of the CDR3: TGTGCCAGCAGTTACGGCGGTCCACTAGCGGGAGGCCGATATACGCAGTATTTT.

The chain carries TRBV28 and TRBJ1-1, with TRBD1 matching 9 bases. The V segment lost 6 bases and the J segment 1 base; nucleotides outside the gene matches: 6. The CDR3 has 15 amino acids. In germline, CDR1 is MDHEN, CDR2 SYDVKM. Written as DNA, the CDR3 is TGTGCCAGCAGGTCTGGACAGGGGCAGAACACTGAAGCTTTCTTT. It is translated as CASRSGQGQNTEAFF.

This clonotype was found many times. The rearrangement uses TRBV19 and TRBJ2-3, with D possibly matching TRBD1 (6 bases). Germline-derived CDR1 and CDR2 are LNHDA and SQIVND (reference sequence). Trimming stripped 9 bases from V and 3 bases from J, with 19 bases between. This CDR3 comprises 15 residues. Here the CDR3 reads CASLDTGQLTDTQYF. For the CDR3, the DNA is TGTGCCAGCTTAGACACGGGACAATTGACAGATACGCAGTATTTT. Drawing the rest from reference TRBV19 and TRBJ2-3, the complete variable domain is DGGITQSPKYLFRKEGQNVTLSCEQNLNHDAMYWYRQDPGQGLRLIYYSQIVNDFQKGDIAEGYSVSREKKESFPLTVTSAQKNPTAFYLCASLDTGQLTDTQYFGPGTRLTVL.

This clonotype was seen repeatedly, ten times or more. V usage is TRBV6-1 and J usage is TRBJ1-1, with 7 bases identical to TRBD1. Per the germline V gene, CDR1 is MNHNS and CDR2 is SASEGT. Losses at the gene ends were 8 bases for V and 5 bases for J; bases not matched to a gene: 8. The CDR3 runs to 13 residues. DNA of the CDR3: TGTGCCAGCGACAGACAGGGAGGGACTGAAGCTTTCTTT. Translating gives CASDRQGGTEAFF.

V usage is TRBV9 and J usage is TRBJ2-2; a possible D gene is TRBD1 (6 bases). The germline V and J ends were trimmed by 1 base and 2 bases, with 12 bases remaining between them. Per germline, CDR1 SGDLS and CDR2 YYNGEE. CDR3 length equals 16 residues. CDR3 region: CASSVLGTPNTGELFF. The CDR3 region has the DNA TGTGCCAGCAGCGTACTAGGGACACCAAACACCGGGGAGCTGTTTTTT.

In its sample, this clonotype was seen a few times. V and J are TRBV4-2 and TRBJ2-5, with D maybe TRBD1 (6 bases). The CDR3 extends over 15 amino acids. Germline V lookup: CDR1 LGHNA, CDR2 YNFKEQ. The V end was cut by 3 bases, the J end by 4 bases, with 15 bases between. The CDR3 here is CASSHAEGDAETQYF. DNA for the CDR3: TGTGCCAGCAGCCACGCCGAGGGGGATGCAGAGACCCAGTACTTC.